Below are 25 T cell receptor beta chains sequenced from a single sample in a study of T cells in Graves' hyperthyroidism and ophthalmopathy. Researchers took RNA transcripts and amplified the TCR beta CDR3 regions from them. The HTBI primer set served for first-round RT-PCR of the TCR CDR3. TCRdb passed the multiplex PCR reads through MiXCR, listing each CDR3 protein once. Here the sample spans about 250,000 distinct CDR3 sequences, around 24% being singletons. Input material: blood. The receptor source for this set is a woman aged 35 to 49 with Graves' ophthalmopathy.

The CDR3 coding sequence is TGTGCCAGCAGAAAGACAGGGGCTGGAAATCAGCCCCAGCATTTT. It is translated as CASRKTGAGNQPQHF. The chain has TRBV12-3 or TRBV12-4 and TRBJ1-5; 8 bases fit TRBD1. CDR3 size: 15 residues. V dropped 6 bases and J dropped 4; count of bases not matched to a gene: 8.

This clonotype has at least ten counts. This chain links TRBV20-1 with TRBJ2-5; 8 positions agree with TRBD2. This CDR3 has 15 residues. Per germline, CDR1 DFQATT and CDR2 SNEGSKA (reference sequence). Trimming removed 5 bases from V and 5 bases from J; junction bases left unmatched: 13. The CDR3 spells CSAPPSGSTLETQYF. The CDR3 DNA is TGCAGTGCTCCACCCAGCGGGAGTACACTGGAGACCCAGTACTTC.

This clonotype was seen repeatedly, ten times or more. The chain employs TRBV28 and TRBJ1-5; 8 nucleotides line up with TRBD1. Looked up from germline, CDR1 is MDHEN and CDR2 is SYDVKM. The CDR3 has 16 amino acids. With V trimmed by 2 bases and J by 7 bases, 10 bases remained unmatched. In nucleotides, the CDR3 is TGTGCCAGCAGTTTAGACAGGGGAGTTTTTGGACAGCCCCAGCATTTT. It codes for CASSLDRGVFGQPQHF.

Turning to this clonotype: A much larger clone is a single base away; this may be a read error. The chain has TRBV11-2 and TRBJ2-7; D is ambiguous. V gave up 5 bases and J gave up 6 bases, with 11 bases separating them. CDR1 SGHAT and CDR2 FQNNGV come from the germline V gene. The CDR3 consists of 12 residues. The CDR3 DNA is TGTGCCAGCAGCAACCCCCCCCGCGAGCAGTACTTC. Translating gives CASSNPPREQYF.

DNA of the CDR3: TGTGCCAGCAGCCGAACTAGCGGGGGTTTTTCCGAGCAGTACTTC. It translates to CASSRTSGGFSEQYF. The chain uses TRBV28 and TRBJ2-7, with 11 bases lining up with TRBD2. Germline lookup yields CDR1 MDHEN and CDR2 SYDVKM. This CDR3 has 15 amino acids. The junction had 10 bases not matched to a gene; V was cut back by 6 bases and J by 6 bases. The variable domain in full, completed from reference TRBV28 and TRBJ2-7, reads DVKVTQSSRYLVKRTGEKVFLECVQDMDHENMFWYRQDPGLGLRLIYFSYDVKMKEKGDIPEGYSVSREKKERFSLILESASTNQTSMYLCASSRTSGGFSEQYFGPGTRLTVT.

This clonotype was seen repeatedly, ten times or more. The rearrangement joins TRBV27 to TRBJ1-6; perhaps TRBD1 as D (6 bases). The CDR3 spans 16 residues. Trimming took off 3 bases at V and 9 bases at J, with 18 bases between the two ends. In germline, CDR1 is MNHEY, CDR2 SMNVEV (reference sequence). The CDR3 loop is CASSFGRGRGSSPLHF. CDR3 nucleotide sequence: TGTGCCAGCAGTTTTGGTCGCGGCAGGGGATCTTCACCCCTCCACTTT.

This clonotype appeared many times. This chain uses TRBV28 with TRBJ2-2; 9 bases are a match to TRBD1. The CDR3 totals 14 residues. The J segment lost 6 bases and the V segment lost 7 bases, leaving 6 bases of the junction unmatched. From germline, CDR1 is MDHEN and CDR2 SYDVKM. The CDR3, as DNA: TGTGCCAGCAACAGGGGGCTAATGGCCGGGGAGCTGTTTTTT. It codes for CASNRGLMAGELFF.

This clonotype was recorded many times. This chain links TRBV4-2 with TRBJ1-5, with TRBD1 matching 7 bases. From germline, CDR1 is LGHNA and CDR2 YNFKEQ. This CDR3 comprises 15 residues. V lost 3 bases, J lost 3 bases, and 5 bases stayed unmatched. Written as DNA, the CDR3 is TGTGCCAGCAGCCATCAACAGGGGTTCAATCAGCCCCAGCATTTT. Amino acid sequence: CASSHQQGFNQPQHF.

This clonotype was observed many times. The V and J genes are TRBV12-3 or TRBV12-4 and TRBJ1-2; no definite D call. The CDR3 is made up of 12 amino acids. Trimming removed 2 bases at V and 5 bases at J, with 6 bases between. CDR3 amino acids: CASSLRHYGYTF. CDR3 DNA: TGTGCCAGCAGTTTAAGGCATTATGGCTACACCTTC.

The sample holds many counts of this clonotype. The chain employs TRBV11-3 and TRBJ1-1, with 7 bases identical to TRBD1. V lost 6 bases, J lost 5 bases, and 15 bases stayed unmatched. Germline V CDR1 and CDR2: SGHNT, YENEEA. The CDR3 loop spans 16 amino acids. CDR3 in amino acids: CASRPSGLRGETEAFF. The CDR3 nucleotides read TGTGCCAGCAGACCTAGTGGTCTCAGGGGGGAAACTGAAGCTTTCTTT.

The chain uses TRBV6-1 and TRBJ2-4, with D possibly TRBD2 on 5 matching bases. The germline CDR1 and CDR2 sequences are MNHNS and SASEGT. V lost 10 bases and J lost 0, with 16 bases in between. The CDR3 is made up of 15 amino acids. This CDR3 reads CATARPSRAKNIQYF. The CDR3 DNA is TGTGCCACTGCCAGGCCTAGCCGAGCCAAAAACATTCAGTACTTC.

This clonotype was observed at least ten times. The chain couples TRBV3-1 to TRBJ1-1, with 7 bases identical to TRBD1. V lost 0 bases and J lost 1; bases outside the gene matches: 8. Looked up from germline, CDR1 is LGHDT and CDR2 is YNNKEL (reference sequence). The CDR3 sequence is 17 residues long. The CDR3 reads CASSQEQLRTGNTEAFF. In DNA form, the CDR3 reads TGTGCCAGCAGCCAAGAACAGTTAAGGACAGGGAACACTGAAGCTTTCTTT.

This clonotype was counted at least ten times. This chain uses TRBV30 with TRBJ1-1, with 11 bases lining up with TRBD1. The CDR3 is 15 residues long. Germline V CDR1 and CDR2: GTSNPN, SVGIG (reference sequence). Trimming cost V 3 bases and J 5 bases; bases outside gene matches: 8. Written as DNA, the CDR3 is TGTGCCTGGAGGGGGACAGGGGGTGTCGTGACTGAAGCTTTCTTT. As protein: CAWRGTGGVVTEAFF.

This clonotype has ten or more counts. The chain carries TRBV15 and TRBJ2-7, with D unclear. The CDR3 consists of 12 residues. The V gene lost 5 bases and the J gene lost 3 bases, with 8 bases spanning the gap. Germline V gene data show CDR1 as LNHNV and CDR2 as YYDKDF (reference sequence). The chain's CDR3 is CATSADGYEQYF. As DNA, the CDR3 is TGTGCCACCAGCGCGGACGGCTACGAGCAGTACTTC. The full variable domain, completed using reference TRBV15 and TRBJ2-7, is DAMVIQNPRYQVTQFGKPVTLSCSQTLNHNVMYWYQQKSSQAPKLLFHYYDKDFNNEADTPDNFQSRRPNTSFCFLDIRSPGLGDTAMYLCATSADGYEQYFGPGTRLTVT.

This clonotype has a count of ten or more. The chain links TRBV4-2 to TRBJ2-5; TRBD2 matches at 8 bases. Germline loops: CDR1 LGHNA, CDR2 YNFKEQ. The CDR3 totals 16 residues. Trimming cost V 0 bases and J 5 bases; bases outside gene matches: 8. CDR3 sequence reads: CASSQDTAGEEETQYF. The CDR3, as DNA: TGTGCCAGCAGCCAAGATACAGCGGGAGAGGAGGAGACCCAGTACTTC.

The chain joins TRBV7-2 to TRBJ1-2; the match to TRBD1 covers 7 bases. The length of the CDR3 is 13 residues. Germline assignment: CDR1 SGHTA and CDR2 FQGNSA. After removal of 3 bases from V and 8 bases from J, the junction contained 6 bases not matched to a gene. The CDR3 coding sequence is TGTGCCAGCAGCTTGGAGACAGGGAGCGGCTACACCTTC. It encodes CASSLETGSGYTF.

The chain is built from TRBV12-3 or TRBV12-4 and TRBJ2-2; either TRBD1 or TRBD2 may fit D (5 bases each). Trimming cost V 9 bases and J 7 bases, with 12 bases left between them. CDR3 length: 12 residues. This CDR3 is CASPRESGELFF. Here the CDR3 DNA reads TGTGCCAGTCCCAGGGAGAGCGGGGAGCTGTTTTTT.

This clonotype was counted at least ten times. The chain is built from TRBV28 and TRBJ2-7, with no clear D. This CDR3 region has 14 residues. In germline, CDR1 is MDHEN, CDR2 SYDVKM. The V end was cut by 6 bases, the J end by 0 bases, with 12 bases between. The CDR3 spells CASSPTEISYEQYF. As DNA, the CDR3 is TGTGCCAGCAGCCCGACTGAAATCTCCTACGAGCAGTACTTC.

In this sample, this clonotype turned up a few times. Written as DNA, the CDR3 is TGTGCCAGTACCAACGGGGGGGGCACCGGGGAGCTGTTTTTT. This codes for CASTNGGGTGELFF. The rearrangement joins TRBV19 to TRBJ2-2; the match to TRBD2 covers 8 bases. V dropped 7 bases and J dropped 4; count of bases not matched to a gene: 5. The CDR3 runs to 14 residues. Per germline, CDR1 LNHDA and CDR2 SQIVND (reference sequence).

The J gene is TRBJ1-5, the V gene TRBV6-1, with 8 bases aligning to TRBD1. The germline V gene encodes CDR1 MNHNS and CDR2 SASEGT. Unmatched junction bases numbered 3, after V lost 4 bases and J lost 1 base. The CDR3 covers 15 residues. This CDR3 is CASSGQGLSNQPQHF. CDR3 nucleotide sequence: TGTGCCAGCAGTGGACAGGGGTTGAGCAATCAGCCCCAGCATTTT.

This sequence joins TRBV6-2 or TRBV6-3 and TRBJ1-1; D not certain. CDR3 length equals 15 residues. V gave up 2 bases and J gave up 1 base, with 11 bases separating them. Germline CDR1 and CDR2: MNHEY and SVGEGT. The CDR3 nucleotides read TGTGCCAGCAGTTACCTCGGCTGGGGGAACACTGAAGCTTTCTTT. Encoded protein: CASSYLGWGNTEAFF.

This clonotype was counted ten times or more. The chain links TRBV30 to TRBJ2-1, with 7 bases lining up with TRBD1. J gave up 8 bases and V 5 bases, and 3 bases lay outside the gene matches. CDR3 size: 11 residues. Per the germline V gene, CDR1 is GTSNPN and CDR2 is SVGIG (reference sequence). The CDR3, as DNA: TGTGCCTGGGAAGGGGGCCATGAGCAGTTCTTC. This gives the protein CAWEGGHEQFF.

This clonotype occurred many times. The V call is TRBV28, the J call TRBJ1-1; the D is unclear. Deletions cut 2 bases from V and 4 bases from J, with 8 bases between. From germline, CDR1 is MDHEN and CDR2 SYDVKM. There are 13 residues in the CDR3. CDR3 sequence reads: CASSLTWGTEAFF. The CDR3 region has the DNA TGTGCCAGCAGTTTAACGTGGGGCACTGAAGCTTTCTTT.

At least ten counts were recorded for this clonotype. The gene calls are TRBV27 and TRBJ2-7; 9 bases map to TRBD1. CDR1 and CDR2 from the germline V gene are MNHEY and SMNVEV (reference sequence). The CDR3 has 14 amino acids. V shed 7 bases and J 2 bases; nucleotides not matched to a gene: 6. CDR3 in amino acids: CASKRTGVPYEQYF. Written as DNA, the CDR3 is TGTGCCAGCAAAAGGACAGGGGTGCCCTACGAGCAGTACTTC.

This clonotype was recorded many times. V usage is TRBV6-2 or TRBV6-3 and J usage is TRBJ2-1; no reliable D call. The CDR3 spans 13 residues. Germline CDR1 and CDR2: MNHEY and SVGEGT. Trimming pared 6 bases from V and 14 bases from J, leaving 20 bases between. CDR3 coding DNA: TGTGCCAGCAGCCCACTACGGATCTCAGACGAGTTCTTC. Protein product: CASSPLRISDEFF.